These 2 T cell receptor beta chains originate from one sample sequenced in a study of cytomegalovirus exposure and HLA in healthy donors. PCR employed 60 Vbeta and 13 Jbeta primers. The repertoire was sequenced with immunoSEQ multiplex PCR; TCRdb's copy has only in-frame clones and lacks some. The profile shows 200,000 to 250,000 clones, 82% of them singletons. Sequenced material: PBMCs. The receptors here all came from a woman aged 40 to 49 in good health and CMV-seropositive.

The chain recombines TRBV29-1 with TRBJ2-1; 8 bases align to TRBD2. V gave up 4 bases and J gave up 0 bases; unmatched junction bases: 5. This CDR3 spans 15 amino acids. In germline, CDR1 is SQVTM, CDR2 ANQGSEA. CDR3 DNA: TGCAGCGTTGGTAGAAGCGGGAGCTCCTACAATGAGCAGTTCTTC. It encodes CSVGRSGSSYNEQFF.

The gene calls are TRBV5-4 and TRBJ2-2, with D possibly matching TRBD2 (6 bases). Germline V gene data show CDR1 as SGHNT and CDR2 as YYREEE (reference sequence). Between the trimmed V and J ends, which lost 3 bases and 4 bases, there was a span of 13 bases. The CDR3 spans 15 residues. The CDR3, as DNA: TGTGCCAGCAGCTCCCGGGAGACACTCACCGGGGAGCTGTTTTTT. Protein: CASSSRETLTGELFF. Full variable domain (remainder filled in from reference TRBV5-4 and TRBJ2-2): ETGVTQSPTHLIKTRGQQVTLRCSSQSGHNTVSWYQQALGQGPQFIFQYYREEENGRGNFPPRFSGLQFPNYSSELNVNALELDDSALYLCASSSRETLTGELFFGEGSRLTVL.